The following is a T cell receptor beta chain sequence with its context. As yet, its antigen is unknown. This sample stems from a study of T cell responses to AZD1222 COVID-19 vaccine. Study-wide results and limits: None of the repertoires were sampled until the peak T cell response had passed.

The study pooled second doses at about 4 or about 12 weeks. V was cut by 6 bases and J by 1 base, with 15 bases left in between. The germline V gene encodes CDR1 MNHEY and CDR2 SMNVEV (reference sequence). There are 15 residues in the CDR3. Profiling relied on immunoSEQ multiplex PCR, and the TCRdb table lists in-frame clones only, not all of them. Of 95,000 to 150,000 clones in the sample, 75% to 85% were seen once. The sequencing here drew on peripheral blood, taken 28 days after the second AZD1222 dose. The origin of this receptor is an adult who received the AZD1222 COVID-19 vaccine. This chain joins TRBV27 and TRBJ1-2, with D perhaps TRBD1 (6 bases). CDR3: CASSLNREGNYGYTF. As DNA, the CDR3 is TGTGCCAGCAGCCTAAACAGGGAGGGTAACTATGGCTACACCTTC.